These T cell receptor beta chains were read from a single sample in a study of response to subunit inactivated influenza vaccine. A single record per CDR3 protein comes from TCRdb applying MiXCR to the RT-PCR reads. This sample has about 780,000 distinct CDR3 sequences; about 18% occur once, and the top ten carry roughly 11%. The material sequenced was PBMCs from blood, taken roughly 5 days after vaccination. The receptors were sampled from a man between 50 and 59 years old who received an inactivated influenza vaccine. CDR3s include the opening cysteine and the closing phenylalanine or tryptophan. A D gene is named only where the DNA matches it firmly. Part of the rows lack a size; the others show once, few, many or a class for expanded clones.

>few|TRBV28|-|TRBJ1-2
CASSLTGGLYGYTF
TGTGCCAGCAGTTTAACCGGGGGCTTGTATGGCTACACCTTC
>-|TRBV5-5|-|TRBJ2-7
CASSSAEGRYEQYF
TGTGCCAGCAGCTCAGCGGAGGGGAGGTACGAGCAGTACTTC
>many|TRBV12-3/TRBV12-4|-|TRBJ2-3
CASNVGGGPDTQYF
TGTGCCAGCAATGTAGGGGGGGGGCCCGATACGCAGTATTTT
>few|TRBV5-1|TRBD2|TRBJ2-3
CASSFRGGSTDTQYF
TGCGCCAGCAGCTTTCGCGGGGGGAGCACAGATACGCAGTATTTT
>-|TRBV5-6|-|TRBJ2-7
CASSLVTSDSYEQYF
TGTGCCAGCAGCTTGGTCACAAGCGACTCCTACGAGCAGTACTTC
>-|TRBV9|TRBD2|TRBJ2-1
CASSVTAGGAEQFF
TGTGCCAGCAGCGTAACGGCGGGAGGAGCTGAGCAGTTCTTC
>many|TRBV7-2|-|TRBJ2-2
CASSLVRNTGELFF
TGTGCCAGCAGCTTAGTTCGTAACACCGGGGAGCTGTTTTTT
>few|TRBV7-2|TRBD1|TRBJ1-2
CASSADRGRGYGYTF
TGTGCCAGCAGCGCGGACAGGGGGCGCGGCTATGGCTACACCTTC
>-|TRBV5-8|TRBD2|TRBJ2-1
CASSLVAGAWNEQFF
TGTGCCAGCAGCTTGGTTGCGGGAGCGTGGAATGAGCAGTTCTTC
>-|TRBV6-4|TRBD1|TRBJ2-3
CASMPNRDQGAQYF
TGTGCCAGCATGCCAAACCGGGACCAGGGGGCGCAGTATTTT
>many|TRBV2|-|TRBJ2-7
CAQRRGSGSYEQYF
TGTGCCCAAAGACGAGGGTCGGGCTCCTACGAGCAGTACTTC
>-|TRBV5-1|-|TRBJ1-1
CASTEQGANTEAFF
TGCGCCAGCACCGAACAGGGCGCTAACACTGAAGCTTTCTTT
>many|TRBV5-1|TRBD2|TRBJ2-5
CASSLLAGVQETQYF
TGCGCCAGCAGTCTCCTAGCGGGGGTGCAAGAGACCCAGTACTTC
>many|TRBV27|-|TRBJ1-2
CASSEGYGYTF
TGTGCCAGCAGTGAGGGTTATGGCTACACCTTC
>-|TRBV20-1|TRBD1|TRBJ2-4
CSARWDRVYSKNIQYF
TGCAGTGCTAGGTGGGACAGGGTTTATTCCAAAAACATTCAGTACTTC
>few|TRBV9|TRBD2|TRBJ2-2
CASSVATWLAGGPTGELFF
TGTGCCAGCAGCGTAGCTACATGGTTGGCGGGAGGGCCAACCGGGGAGCTGTTTTTT
>-|TRBV4-2|TRBD2|TRBJ2-7
CASSQGEREFDEQYF
TGTGCCAGCAGCCAAGGGGAGCGGGAGTTCGACGAGCAGTACTTC
>-|TRBV20-1|-|TRBJ2-7
CSANRDGAYEQYF
TGCAGTGCTAACCGGGACGGGGCCTACGAGCAGTACTTC
>once|TRBV20-1|TRBD2|TRBJ2-5
CSTYMRTSAPQETQYF
TGCAGTACTTATATGAGGACTAGCGCACCACAAGAGACCCAGTACTTC
>few|TRBV29-1|TRBD1|TRBJ2-7
CSVERTGAYEQYF
TGCAGCGTTGAACGGACAGGGGCCTACGAGCAGTACTTC
>many|TRBV29-1|TRBD2|TRBJ2-1
CSVEGLAGVVGEQFF
TGCAGCGTTGAGGGACTAGCGGGAGTCGTGGGTGAGCAGTTCTTC
>-|TRBV10-3|-|TRBJ2-1
CAISETHGGRSYNEQFF
TGTGCCATCAGTGAGACCCACGGGGGGCGTTCCTACAATGAGCAGTTCTTC
>few|TRBV19|-|TRBJ1-3
CASSQQVENTIYF
TGTGCCAGTAGTCAACAGGTTGAAAACACCATATATTTT
>few|TRBV5-1|-|TRBJ2-3
CASSLRTARDDTQYF
TGCGCCAGCAGCTTGCGCACAGCTAGGGACGATACGCAGTATTTT
>few|TRBV5-1|TRBD1|TRBJ1-2
CASSLVTGGYGYTF
TGCGCCAGCAGCTTGGTTACAGGGGGCTATGGCTACACCTTC
>-|TRBV7-3|TRBD2|TRBJ2-7
CASSFCPTSGIKVGYEQYF
TGTGCCAGCAGCTTCTGCCCGACTAGCGGGATTAAGGTTGGTTACGAGCAGTACTTC
>-|TRBV6-5|TRBD2|TRBJ2-7
CASSYSTSGLTYEQYF
TGTGCCAGCAGTTACTCGACTAGCGGGCTTACCTACGAGCAGTACTTC